The 20 T cell receptor beta chains in this list originate from one sample, sequenced in a study of prognosis after radiotherapy for stage I lung cancer. Two-round multiplex PCR amplified TCR beta CDR3 from genomic DNA. With primers specific to each TRBV and TRBJ gene, the first-round PCR was performed. One entry per CDR3 protein, called by TCRdb with MiXCR from the multiplex PCR reads. The table lists approximately 28,000 distinct CDR3 sequences, about 40% of them singletons. Sequences were derived from PBMCs, sampled before or after stereotactic body radiation therapy (not recorded which). These receptors originate from a donor over 45 with non-small cell lung cancer.

Notes on this clonotype: With a much larger clone just one base away, this may be a read error. CDR3 loop: CASSLTVSEEQYF. The CDR3, as DNA: TGTGCCAGCAGCTTGACGGTATCTGAGGAGCAGTACTTC. The J gene is TRBJ2-7, the V gene TRBV5-4; D is unclear. Deletions cut 1 base from V and 7 bases from J, with 12 bases between. CDR1 and CDR2 from the germline V gene are SGHNT and YYREEE (reference sequence). CDR3 size: 13 residues.

On this clonotype: A far bigger clonotype differs at one base, so this is likely a read error. V is TRBV6-5 and J is TRBJ2-7; a possible D gene is TRBD1 (6 bases). The length of the CDR3 is 14 residues. Germline-derived CDR1 and CDR2 are MNHEY and SVGAGI. Trimming shortened V by 4 bases and J by 3 bases, and 13 bases separated the two germline ends. CDR3 in amino acids: CASSSSGTIYEQYF. CDR3 DNA: TGTGCCAGCAGTTCCTCCGGGACAATCTACGAGCAGTACTTC.

The genes are TRBV6-4 and TRBJ2-5; 8 bases line up with TRBD2. The V gene's germline CDR1 is MRHNA and CDR2 SNTAGT. The J segment lost 7 bases and the V segment lost 5 bases, leaving 15 bases of the junction unmatched. The CDR3 is 16 residues long. The chain's CDR3 is CASSRLAGPRVVTQYF. As DNA, the CDR3 is TGTGCCAGCAGTCGGCTAGCGGGTCCGCGTGTGGTGACCCAGTACTTC.

This clonotype was detected many times. The rearrangement joins TRBV9 to TRBJ2-1, with 8 bases matching TRBD2. The J segment lost 7 bases and the V segment lost 3 bases, leaving 12 bases of the junction unmatched. The CDR3 is 16 residues long. Germline V gene lookup returns CDR1 SGDLS and CDR2 YYNGEE. The CDR3 loop is CASSASPRGGANEQFF. The DNA for the CDR3 is TGTGCCAGCAGCGCATCACCCCGGGGGGGCGCTAATGAGCAGTTCTTC.

Comment on this clonotype: This likely reflects a read error, since a far larger clone is one base away. The chain carries TRBV27 and TRBJ2-7, with D hard to call. The last part of the DNA fits TRBJ2-3 better; the J call may be wrong. The length of the CDR3 is 14 residues. CDR1 is MNHEY, CDR2 SMNVEV, per germline (reference sequence). CDR3 sequence reads: CASSLSYLNNTQYF. The CDR3 bases are TGTGCCAGCAGTTTATCGTACCTCAATAATACGCAGTATTTT.

This clonotype was observed a handful of times. The rearrangement links TRBV5-4 to TRBJ2-1; D uncertain. The germline V and J ends were trimmed by 0 bases and 1 base, with 2 bases remaining between them. From germline, CDR1 is SGHNT and CDR2 YYREEE (reference sequence). The length of the CDR3 is 13 residues. The CDR3 region is CASSLESYNEQFF. As DNA, the CDR3 is TGTGCCAGCAGCTTGGAATCCTACAATGAGCAGTTCTTC. Full variable domain (remainder filled in from reference TRBV5-4 and TRBJ2-1): ETGVTQSPTHLIKTRGQQVTLRCSSQSGHNTVSWYQQALGQGPQFIFQYYREEENGRGNFPPRFSGLQFPNYSSELNVNALELDDSALYLCASSLESYNEQFFGPGTRLTVL.

This clonotype was seen only a few times. A read error may account for a junction end that differs from germline. The chain uses TRBV18 and TRBJ1-2; D perhaps matches TRBD1 (6 bases). The V gene's germline CDR1 is KGHSH and CDR2 LQKENI. The CDR3 has 12 amino acids. The DNA of the CDR3 is TGTGCCAGCTCCCAACAGGGATATGGCCACACCTTT. It yields the protein CASSQQGYGHTF.

This clonotype was picked up many times. The chain recombines TRBV27 with TRBJ2-6; no definite D call. The V and J ends lost 4 bases and 3 bases respectively, with 7 bases between them. The CDR3 has 14 residues. Germline V CDR1 and CDR2: MNHEY, SMNVEV (reference sequence). The CDR3 region is CASSSIGGANVLTF. CDR3 sequence (DNA): TGTGCCAGCAGTTCTATTGGTGGGGCCAACGTCCTGACTTTC. The whole variable domain, remainder taken from reference TRBV27 and TRBJ2-6, is EAQVTQNPRYLITVTGKKLTVTCSQNMNHEYMSWYRQDPGLGLRQIYYSMNVEVTDKGDVPEGYKVSRKEKRNFPLILESPSPNQTSLYFCASSSIGGANVLTFGAGSRLTVL.

In its sample, this clonotype ranks as medium-sized. The V and J genes are TRBV27 and TRBJ2-1, with TRBD1 as a possible D gene (6 bases). The V end lost 5 bases, the J end lost 11 bases, and 28 bases lay between the germline ends. Germline V lookup: CDR1 MNHEY, CDR2 SMNVEV (reference sequence). CDR3 length: 17 residues. The CDR3 loop is CASSPPTGGVGAPKQFF. DNA for the CDR3: TGTGCCAGCAGTCCACCGACAGGCGGAGTTGGGGCACCCAAGCAGTTCTTC.

This clonotype was counted at least ten times. A read error may be the cause here, since a much bigger clone is one base away. This chain uses TRBV6-1 with TRBJ2-3, with D possibly matching TRBD1 (5 bases). The CDR3 length is 13 residues. Trimming took off 8 bases at V and 5 bases at J, with 14 bases between the two ends. Germline V gives CDR1 MNHNS, CDR2 SASEGT. CDR3 bases: TGTGCCAGCTGGGTGGGGCGACGAGATACGCAGTATTTT. It is translated as CASWVGRRDTQYF.

To note about this clonotype: A read error may account for a junction end that differs from germline. The chain carries TRBV25-1 and TRBJ1-5, with D perhaps TRBD1 (5 bases). The CDR3 consists of 15 residues. Germline V lookup: CDR1 MGHDK, CDR2 SYGVNS. CDR3 sequence: CAISSQGHGDQPQHF. The CDR3 DNA reads TGTGCCATCAGTTCCCAAGGACATGGGGATCAGCCCCAGCATTTT.

There are many counts of this clonotype. The chain joins TRBV7-3 to TRBJ2-5; 8 nucleotides agree with TRBD2. The CDR3 covers 14 residues. In germline, CDR1 is SGHTA, CDR2 FQGTGA. V shed 2 bases and J 7 bases; nucleotides not matched to a gene: 6. CDR3 amino acids: CASSLAGRAGTQYF. DNA for the CDR3: TGTGCCAGCAGCTTAGCCGGGAGGGCCGGGACCCAGTACTTC.

Regarding this clonotype: This likely stems from a read error, as it lies one base from a far larger clone. V usage is TRBV28 and J usage is TRBJ2-7; tentatively, D is TRBD2 (5 bases). This CDR3 contains 12 residues. V lost 7 bases and J 7 bases, leaving 14 bases between the germline ends. Germline values: CDR1 MDHEN, CDR2 SYDVKM. The CDR3 nucleotides are TGTGCCAGCACCGGGAATTACAATGAGCAGTACTTC. Residues: CASTGNYNEQYF.

This clonotype was counted ten times or more. The J gene is TRBJ1-5, the V gene TRBV6-1; D is possibly TRBD1 (5 bases). The CDR3 length is 11 residues. From germline, CDR1 is MNHNS and CDR2 SASEGT. The V gene lost 6 bases and the J gene lost 6 bases, with 6 bases spanning the gap. Here the CDR3 reads CASRGPQPQHF. In DNA, the CDR3 is TGTGCCAGCAGGGGGCCTCAGCCCCAGCATTTT.

The table lists this clonotype with many counts. The V and J genes are TRBV14 and TRBJ1-1; D remains unclear. Germline V gene sequence: CDR1 SGHDN, CDR2 FVKESK. The V end was cut by 4 bases, the J end by 4 bases, with 13 bases between. This CDR3 is 14 amino acids long. Written as DNA, the CDR3 is TGTGCCAGCAGCCCCCACGGGGAAGGCACTGAAGCTTTCTTT. Translating gives CASSPHGEGTEAFF.

This chain joins TRBV5-5 and TRBJ1-2; D remains unclear. CDR1 and CDR2 (germline): SGHKS, YYEKEE (reference sequence). V dropped 2 bases and J dropped 5 bases, with 13 bases sitting between them. CDR3 length: 14 residues. CDR3 sequence reads: CASSFVAEIYGYTF. Written as DNA, the CDR3 is TGTGCCAGCAGCTTTGTCGCGGAAATTTATGGCTACACCTTC.

The V call is TRBV10-3, the J call TRBJ2-3; D is ambiguous. The CDR3 has 12 residues. Germline V gene lookup returns CDR1 ENHRY and CDR2 SYGVKD. Trimming removed 10 bases at V and 6 bases at J, with 14 bases between. CDR3 region: CATLDGGDTQYF. CDR3 DNA sequence: TGTGCCACCTTAGACGGCGGTGATACGCAGTATTTT.

This clonotype was counted many times. This chain links TRBV4-1 with TRBJ2-7; D assignment may be TRBD1 or TRBD2 (6 bases each). Trimming left V 6 bases short and J 3 bases short, with 15 bases between. The length of the CDR3 is 14 residues. The V gene's germline CDR1 is MGHRA and CDR2 YSYEKL. CDR3 sequence reads: CASRQQGGNYEQYF. The CDR3 coding sequence is TGCGCCAGCAGGCAACAGGGAGGTAACTACGAGCAGTACTTC.

This clonotype was counted at least ten times. The V gene is TRBV7-2, the J gene TRBJ2-3; D unresolved. Germline V gene lookup returns CDR1 SGHTA and CDR2 FQGNSA. Trimming took off 5 bases at V and 6 bases at J, with 18 bases between the two ends. The CDR3 runs to 15 residues. The DNA of the CDR3 is TGTGCCAGCAGCCACCCCCACCCAGTACGGGATACGCAGTATTTT. It yields the protein CASSHPHPVRDTQYF.

The chain joins TRBV6-1 to TRBJ2-7; D is uncertain. The CDR3 covers 13 residues. From germline, CDR1 is MNHNS and CDR2 SASEGT. V was pared by 7 bases and J by 5 bases, with 15 bases between. The CDR3 region has the DNA TGTGCCAGCACCGGGTCAGGCCTTCACGAGCAGTACTTC. Translating gives CASTGSGLHEQYF.